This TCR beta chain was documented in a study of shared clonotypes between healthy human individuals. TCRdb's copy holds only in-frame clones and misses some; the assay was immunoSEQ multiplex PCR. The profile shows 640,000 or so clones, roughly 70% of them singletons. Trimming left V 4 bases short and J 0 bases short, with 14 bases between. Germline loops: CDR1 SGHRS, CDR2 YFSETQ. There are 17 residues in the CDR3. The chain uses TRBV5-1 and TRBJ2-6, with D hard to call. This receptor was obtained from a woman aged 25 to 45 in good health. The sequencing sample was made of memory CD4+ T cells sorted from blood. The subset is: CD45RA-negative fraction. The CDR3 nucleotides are TGCGCCAGCAGCCTGCGGACGATAGGCTCTGGGGCCAACGTCCTGACTTTC. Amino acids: CASSLRTIGSGANVLTF.